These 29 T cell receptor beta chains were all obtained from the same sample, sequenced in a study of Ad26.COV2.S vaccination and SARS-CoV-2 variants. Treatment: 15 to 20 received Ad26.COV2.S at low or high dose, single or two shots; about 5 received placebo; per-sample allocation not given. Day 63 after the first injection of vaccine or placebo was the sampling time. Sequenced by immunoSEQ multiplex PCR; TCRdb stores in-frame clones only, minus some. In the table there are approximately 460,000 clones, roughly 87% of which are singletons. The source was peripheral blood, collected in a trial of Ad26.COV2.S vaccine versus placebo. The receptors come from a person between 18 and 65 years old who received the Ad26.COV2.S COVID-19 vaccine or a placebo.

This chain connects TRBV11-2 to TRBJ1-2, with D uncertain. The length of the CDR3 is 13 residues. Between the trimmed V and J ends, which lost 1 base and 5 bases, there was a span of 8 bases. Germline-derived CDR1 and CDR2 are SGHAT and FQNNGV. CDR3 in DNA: TGTGCCAGCAGCTTAGGTCCGCAGTATGGCTACACCTTC. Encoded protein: CASSLGPQYGYTF.

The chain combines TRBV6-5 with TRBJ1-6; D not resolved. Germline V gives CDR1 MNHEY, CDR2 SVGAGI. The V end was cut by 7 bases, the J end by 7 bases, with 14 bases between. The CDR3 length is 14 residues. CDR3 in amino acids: CASIAAVNNSPLHF. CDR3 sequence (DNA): TGTGCCAGCATTGCGGCAGTCAACAATTCACCCCTCCACTTT.

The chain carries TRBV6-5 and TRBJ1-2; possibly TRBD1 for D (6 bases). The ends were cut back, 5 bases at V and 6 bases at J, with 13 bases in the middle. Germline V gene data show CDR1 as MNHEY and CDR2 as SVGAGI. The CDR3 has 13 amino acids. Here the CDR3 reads CASSRHHRDGYTF. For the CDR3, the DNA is TGTGCCAGCAGTCGGCACCACAGGGATGGCTACACCTTC.

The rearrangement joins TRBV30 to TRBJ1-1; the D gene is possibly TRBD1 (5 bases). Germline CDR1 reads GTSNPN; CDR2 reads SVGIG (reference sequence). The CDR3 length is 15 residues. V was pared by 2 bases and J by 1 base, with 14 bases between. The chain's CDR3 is CAWSKPGLKNTEAFF. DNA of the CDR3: TGTGCCTGGAGTAAACCGGGACTAAAGAACACTGAAGCTTTCTTT.

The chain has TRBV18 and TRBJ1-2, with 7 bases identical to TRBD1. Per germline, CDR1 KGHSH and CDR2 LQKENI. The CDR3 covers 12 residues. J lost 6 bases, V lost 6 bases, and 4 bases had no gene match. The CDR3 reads CASSRTGDGYTF. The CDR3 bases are TGTGCCAGCTCGAGGACAGGAGATGGCTACACCTTC.

The CDR3 here is CASKRSGQSSYEQYF. DNA for the CDR3: TGTGCCAGCAAAAGAAGTGGGCAGAGCTCCTACGAGCAGTACTTC. The chain employs TRBV6-6 and TRBJ2-7; D not certain. Germline lookup yields CDR1 MNHNY and CDR2 SVGAGI (reference sequence). Trimming removed 7 bases from V and 0 bases from J, with 16 bases in between. This CDR3 comprises 15 residues.

CDR3 in amino acids: CAISDPTRLNEQFF. The CDR3 coding sequence is TGTGCCATCAGTGACCCGACTAGACTTAATGAGCAGTTCTTC. The chain recombines TRBV10-3 with TRBJ2-1, with a tentative D call TRBD2 (6 bases). This CDR3 is built from 14 residues. The germline gives CDR1 ENHRY, CDR2 SYGVKD. V was shortened by 3 bases and J by 7 bases, with 13 bases between the two germline ends.

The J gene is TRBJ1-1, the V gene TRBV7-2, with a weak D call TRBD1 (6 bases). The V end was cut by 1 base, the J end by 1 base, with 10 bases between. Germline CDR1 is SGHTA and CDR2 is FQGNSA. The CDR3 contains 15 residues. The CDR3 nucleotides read TGTGCCAGCAGCTTAGAGGGGGGGCGGAACACTGAAGCTTTCTTT. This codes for CASSLEGGRNTEAFF.

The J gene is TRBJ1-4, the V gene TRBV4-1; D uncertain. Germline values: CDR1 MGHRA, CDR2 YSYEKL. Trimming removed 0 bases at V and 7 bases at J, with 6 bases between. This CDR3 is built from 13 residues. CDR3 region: CASSQERSEKLFF. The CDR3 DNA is TGCGCCAGCAGCCAAGAACGATCTGAAAAACTGTTTTTT.

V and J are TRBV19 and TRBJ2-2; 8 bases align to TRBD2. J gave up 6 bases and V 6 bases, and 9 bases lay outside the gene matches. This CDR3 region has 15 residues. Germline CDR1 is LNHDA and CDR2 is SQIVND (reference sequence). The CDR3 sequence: CASRVSGSAPGELFF. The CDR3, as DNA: TGTGCCAGTAGAGTCAGCGGGAGCGCCCCCGGGGAGCTGTTTTTT.

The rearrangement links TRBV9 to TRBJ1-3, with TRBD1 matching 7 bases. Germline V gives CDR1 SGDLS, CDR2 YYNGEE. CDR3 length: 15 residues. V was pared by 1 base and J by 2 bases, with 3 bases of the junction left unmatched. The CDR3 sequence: CASSVLGTAGNTIYF. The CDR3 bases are TGTGCCAGCAGCGTACTCGGGACAGCTGGAAACACCATATATTTT.

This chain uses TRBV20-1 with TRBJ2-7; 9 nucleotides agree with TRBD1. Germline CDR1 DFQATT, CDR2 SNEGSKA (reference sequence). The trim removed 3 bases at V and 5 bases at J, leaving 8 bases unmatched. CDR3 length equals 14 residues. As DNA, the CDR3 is TGCAGTGCTAGTCCGGACAGGGGTAGGCACGAGCAGTACTTC. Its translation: CSASPDRGRHEQYF.

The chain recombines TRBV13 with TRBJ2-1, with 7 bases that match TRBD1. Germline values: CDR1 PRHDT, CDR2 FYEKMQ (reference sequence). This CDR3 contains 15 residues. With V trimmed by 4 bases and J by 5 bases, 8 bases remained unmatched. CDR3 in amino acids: CASSSPGTANNEQFF. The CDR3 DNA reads TGTGCCAGCAGCTCACCGGGGACAGCCAACAATGAGCAGTTCTTC. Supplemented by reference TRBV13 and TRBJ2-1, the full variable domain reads AAGVIQSPRHLIKEKRETATLKCYPIPRHDTVYWYQQGPGQDPQFLISFYEKMQSDKGSIPDRFSAQQFSDYHSELNMSSLELGDSALYFCASSSPGTANNEQFFGPGTRLTVL.

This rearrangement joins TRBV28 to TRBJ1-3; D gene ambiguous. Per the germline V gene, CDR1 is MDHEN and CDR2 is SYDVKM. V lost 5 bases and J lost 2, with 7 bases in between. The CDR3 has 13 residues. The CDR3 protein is CASSESPGNTIYF. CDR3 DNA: TGTGCCAGCAGTGAGAGTCCTGGAAACACCATATATTTT.

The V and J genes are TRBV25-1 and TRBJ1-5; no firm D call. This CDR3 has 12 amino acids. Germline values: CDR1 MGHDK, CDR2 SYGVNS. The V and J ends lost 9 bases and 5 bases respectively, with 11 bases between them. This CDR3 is CARSKADQPQHF. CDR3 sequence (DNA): TGTGCCAGATCAAAAGCGGATCAGCCCCAGCATTTT.

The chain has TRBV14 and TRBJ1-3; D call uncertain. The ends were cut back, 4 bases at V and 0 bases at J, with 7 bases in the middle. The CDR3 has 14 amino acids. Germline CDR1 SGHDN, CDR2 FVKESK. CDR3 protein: CASSLSASGNTIYF. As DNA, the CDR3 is TGTGCCAGCAGCCTCAGCGCCTCTGGAAACACCATATATTTT.

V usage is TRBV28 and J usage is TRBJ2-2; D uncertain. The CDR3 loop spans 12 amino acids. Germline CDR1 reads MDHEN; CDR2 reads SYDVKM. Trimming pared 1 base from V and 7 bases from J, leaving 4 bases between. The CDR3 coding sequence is TGTGCCAGCAGTTTATTTGGCGGGGAGCTGTTTTTT. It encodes CASSLFGGELFF.

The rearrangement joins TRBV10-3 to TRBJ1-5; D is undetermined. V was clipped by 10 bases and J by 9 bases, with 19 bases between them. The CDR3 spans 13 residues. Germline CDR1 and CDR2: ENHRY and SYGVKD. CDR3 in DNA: TGTGCCACCTCGGACGGTCGACTTTCGCCCCAGCATTTT. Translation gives CATSDGRLSPQHF.

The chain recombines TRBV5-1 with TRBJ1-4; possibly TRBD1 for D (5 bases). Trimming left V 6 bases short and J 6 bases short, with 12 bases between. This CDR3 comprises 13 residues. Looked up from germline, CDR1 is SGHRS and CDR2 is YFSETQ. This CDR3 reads CASTSGGDEKLFF. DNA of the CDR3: TGCGCCAGCACCTCCGGGGGTGATGAAAAACTGTTTTTT.

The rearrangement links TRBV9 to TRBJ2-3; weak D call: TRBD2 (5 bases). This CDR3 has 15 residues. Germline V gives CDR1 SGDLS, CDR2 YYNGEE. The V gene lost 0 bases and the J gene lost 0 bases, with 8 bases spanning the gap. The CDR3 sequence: CASSVVALSTDTQYF. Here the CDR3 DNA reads TGTGCCAGCAGCGTAGTAGCGCTAAGCACAGATACGCAGTATTTT.

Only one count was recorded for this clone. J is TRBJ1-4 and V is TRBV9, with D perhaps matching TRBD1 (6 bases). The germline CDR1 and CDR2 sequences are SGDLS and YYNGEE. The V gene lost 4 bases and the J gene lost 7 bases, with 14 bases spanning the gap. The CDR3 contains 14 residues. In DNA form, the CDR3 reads TGTGCCAGCAGCCCCGGGGGCGATCCTGAAAAACTGTTTTTT. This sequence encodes CASSPGGDPEKLFF.

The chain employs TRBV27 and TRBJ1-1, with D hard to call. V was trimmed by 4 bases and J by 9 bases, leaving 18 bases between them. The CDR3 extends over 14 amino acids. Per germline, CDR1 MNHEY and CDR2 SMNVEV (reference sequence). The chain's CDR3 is CASSSSPGYFKAFF. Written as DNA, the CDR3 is TGTGCCAGCAGTTCCAGCCCGGGATACTTTAAAGCTTTCTTT.

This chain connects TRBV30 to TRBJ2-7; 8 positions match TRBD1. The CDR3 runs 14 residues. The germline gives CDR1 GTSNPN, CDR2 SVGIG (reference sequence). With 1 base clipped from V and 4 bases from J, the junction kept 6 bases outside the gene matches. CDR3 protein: CAWSGDRGLYEQYF. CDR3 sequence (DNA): TGTGCCTGGAGTGGAGACAGGGGTTTATACGAGCAGTACTTC. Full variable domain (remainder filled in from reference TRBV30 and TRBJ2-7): SQTIHQWPATLVQPVGSPLSLECTVEGTSNPNLYWYRQAAGRGLQLLFYSVGIGQISSEVPQNLSASRPQDRQFILSSKKLLLSDSGFYLCAWSGDRGLYEQYFGPGTRLTVT.

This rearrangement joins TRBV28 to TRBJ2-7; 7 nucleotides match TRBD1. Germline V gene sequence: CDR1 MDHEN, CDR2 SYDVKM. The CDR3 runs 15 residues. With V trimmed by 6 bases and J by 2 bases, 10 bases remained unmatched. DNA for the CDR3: TGTGCCAGCAGCCTGTCCGGGACAGCGCCCTACGAGCAGTACTTC. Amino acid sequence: CASSLSGTAPYEQYF.

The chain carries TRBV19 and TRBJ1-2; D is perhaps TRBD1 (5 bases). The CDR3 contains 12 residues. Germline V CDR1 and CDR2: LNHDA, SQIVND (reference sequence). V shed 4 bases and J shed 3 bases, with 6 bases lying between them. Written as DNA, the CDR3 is TGTGCCAGTAGTAGGGGCTACTATGGCTACACCTTC. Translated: CASSRGYYGYTF.

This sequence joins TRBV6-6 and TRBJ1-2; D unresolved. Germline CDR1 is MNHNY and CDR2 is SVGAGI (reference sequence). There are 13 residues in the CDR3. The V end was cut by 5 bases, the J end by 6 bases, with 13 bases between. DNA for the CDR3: TGTGCCAGCAGTCAGTCGGCAGAGAATGGCTACACCTTC. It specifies CASSQSAENGYTF.

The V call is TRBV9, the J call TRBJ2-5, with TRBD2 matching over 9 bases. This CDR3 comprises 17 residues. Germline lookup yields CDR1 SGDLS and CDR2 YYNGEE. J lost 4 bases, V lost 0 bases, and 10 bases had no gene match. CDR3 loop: CASSVGLAGRGVETQYF. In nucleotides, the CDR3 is TGTGCCAGCAGCGTAGGCCTAGCGGGGAGAGGGGTAGAGACCCAGTACTTC.

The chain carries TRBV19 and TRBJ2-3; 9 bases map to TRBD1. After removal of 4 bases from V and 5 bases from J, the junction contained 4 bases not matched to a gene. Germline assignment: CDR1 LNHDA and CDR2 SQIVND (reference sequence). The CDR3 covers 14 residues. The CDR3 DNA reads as TGTGCCAGTAGTAGGGGACAGGGAGGAGATACGCAGTATTTT. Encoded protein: CASSRGQGGDTQYF. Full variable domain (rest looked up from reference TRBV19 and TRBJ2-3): DGGITQSPKYLFRKEGQNVTLSCEQNLNHDAMYWYRQDPGQGLRLIYYSQIVNDFQKGDIAEGYSVSREKKESFPLTVTSAQKNPTAFYLCASSRGQGGDTQYFGPGTRLTVL.

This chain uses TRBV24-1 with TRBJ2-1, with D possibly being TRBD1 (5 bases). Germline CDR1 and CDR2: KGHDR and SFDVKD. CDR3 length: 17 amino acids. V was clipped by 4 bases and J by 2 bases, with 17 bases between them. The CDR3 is CATSDTRGATPYNEQFF. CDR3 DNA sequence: TGTGCCACCAGTGACACCCGTGGGGCGACCCCCTACAATGAGCAGTTCTTC.